A single sample gave rise to the 15 T cell receptor beta chains below, sequenced in a study of vaccination and CD4 T cells after COVID-19. Sequenced with the Oncomine TCR Beta short-read assay was DNA taken from cultured CD4+ T cells. From the PCR reads, TCRdb called clonotypes with MiXCR, one entry per CDR3 protein. In the table there are about 13,000 distinct CDR3 sequences, 35% of which are singletons. Their antigens are not known. The sample's treatment: approximately nine-day PBMC culture with coronavirus spike peptide pools or control peptides (ViraFEST assay). The source material was CD4+ T cells from blood, cultured in vitro. The source is a human donor who had recovered from COVID-19.

The chain's CDR3 is CASSVLVNTGELFF. The DNA for the CDR3 is TGTGCCAGCAGTGTTCTTGTGAACACCGGGGAGCTGTTTTTT. The chain links TRBV2 to TRBJ2-2, with no clear D. The CDR3 is 14 residues long. V lost 4 bases to trimming and J lost 1 base, with 7 bases between them. Germline CDR1 and CDR2: SNHLY and FYNNEI.

The CDR3 coding sequence is TGTGCCAGTAGTATAGACAGTAGCACAGATACGCAGTATTTT. This sequence encodes CASSIDSSTDTQYF. The chain combines TRBV19 with TRBJ2-3; D gene ambiguous. The V end lost 0 bases, the J end lost 0 bases, and 4 bases lay between the germline ends. The germline V gene has CDR1 LNHDA and CDR2 SQIVND (reference sequence). The CDR3 has 14 residues.

The chain joins TRBV7-3 to TRBJ2-2, with TRBD2 identical over 8 bases. The trim removed 2 bases at V and 3 bases at J, leaving 5 bases unmatched. This CDR3 region has 16 residues. Germline-derived CDR1 and CDR2 are SGHTA and FQGTGA. CDR3 bases: TGTGCCAGCAGCTTAGGGGTGCGGGGGGACACCGGGGAGCTGTTTTTT. Its translation: CASSLGVRGDTGELFF.

This clonotype was seen a handful of times. The chain employs TRBV20-1 and TRBJ1-1; TRBD1 might be the D (6 bases). The CDR3 runs 14 residues. Germline CDR1 reads DFQATT; CDR2 reads SNEGSKA (reference sequence). The V end was cut by 6 bases, the J end by 0 bases, with 14 bases between. CDR3 residues: CSAPRGGMNTEAFF. In DNA form, the CDR3 reads TGCAGTGCGCCAAGGGGGGGGATGAACACTGAAGCTTTCTTT.

The rearrangement uses TRBV7-3 and TRBJ2-7, with 8 bases matching TRBD1. The CDR3 length is 14 residues. Germline assignment: CDR1 SGHTA and CDR2 FQGTGA. V trimming: 4 bases; J trimming: 1 base; junction bases outside the gene matches: 3. CDR3 bases: TGTGCCAGCAGCTGGACAGGGCCGTCCTACGAGCAGTACTTC. Translated, it gives CASSWTGPSYEQYF. Full variable domain (missing parts from reference TRBV7-3 and TRBJ2-7): GAGVSQTPSNKVTEKGKYVELRCDPISGHTALYWYRQSLGQGPEFLIYFQGTGAADDSGLPNDRFFAVRPEGSVSTLKIQRTERGDSAVYLCASSWTGPSYEQYFGPGTRLTVT.

This clonotype was detected only a few times. The chain is built from TRBV10-3 and TRBJ1-5, with a tentative D call TRBD1 (5 bases). CDR3 length equals 14 residues. The germline gives CDR1 ENHRY, CDR2 SYGVKD. The V gene lost 4 bases and the J gene lost 3 bases, with 10 bases spanning the gap. The CDR3 loop is CAISAGGTNQPQHF. The CDR3 DNA is TGTGCCATCAGTGCCGGGGGTACCAATCAGCCCCAGCATTTT.

This clonotype was counted once. The chain combines TRBV28 with TRBJ2-5, with a tentative D call TRBD1 (6 bases). Germline CDR1 MDHEN, CDR2 SYDVKM. Trimming shortened V by 6 bases and J by 3 bases, and 17 bases separated the two germline ends. This CDR3 region has 15 residues. Written as DNA, the CDR3 is TGTGCCAGCAGCCTCGGACTTTCAGGGGAAGAGACCCAGTACTTC. This encodes CASSLGLSGEETQYF.

This clonotype has only a few counts. The CDR3 here is CASSWGQGLEKLFF. CDR3 bases: TGTGCCAGCAGCTGGGGACAGGGCCTAGAAAAACTGTTTTTT. The chain couples TRBV7-2 to TRBJ1-4; 9 nucleotides line up with TRBD1. There are 14 residues in the CDR3. The trim removed 4 bases at V and 8 bases at J, leaving 5 bases unmatched. Germline V gene data show CDR1 as SGHTA and CDR2 as FQGNSA.

On this clonotype itself: An end of the junction differs from the germline gene, which may be a read error. J is TRBJ2-5 and V is TRBV7-2; 9 bases line up with TRBD2. The CDR3 extends over 14 amino acids. CDR1 and CDR2 (germline): SGHTA, FQGNSA. The CDR3 is CASSQAGGGETQYF. In DNA, the CDR3 is TGCGCCAGCAGCCAAGCGGGAGGTGGAGAGACCCAGTACTTC.

The sample holds a few counts of this clonotype. The V gene is TRBV20-1, the J gene TRBJ2-7; 10 bases line up with TRBD2. The V and J ends lost 5 bases and 2 bases, in that order; junction bases with no gene match: 6. Germline CDR1 DFQATT, CDR2 SNEGSKA (reference sequence). This CDR3 is built from 14 residues. The CDR3 reads CSAGLAARPYEQYF. The CDR3 region has the DNA TGCAGTGCTGGACTAGCGGCGCGCCCCTACGAGCAGTACTTC.

The chain has TRBV6-5 and TRBJ1-1; 7 bases align to TRBD1. Trimming at V came to 2 bases and at J to 4 bases, leaving 4 bases not matched to a gene. The CDR3 is 14 amino acids. In germline, CDR1 is MNHEY, CDR2 SVGAGI. The CDR3 DNA reads as TGTGCCAGCAGTTACCAGGGACAGAGCACTGAAGCTTTCTTT. This gives the protein CASSYQGQSTEAFF.

J is TRBJ1-1 and V is TRBV18; the D is unclear. Germline assignment: CDR1 KGHSH and CDR2 LQKENI. Trimming stripped 1 base from V and 8 bases from J, with 11 bases between. The CDR3 totals 13 residues. The CDR3 region is CASSPLAPAEAFF. For the CDR3, the DNA is TGTGCCAGCTCACCACTCGCTCCGGCCGAAGCTTTCTTT. The entire variable domain, with the rest obtained from reference TRBV18 and TRBJ1-1, is as follows: NAGVMQNPRHLVRRRGQEARLRCSPMKGHSHVYWYRQLPEEGLKFMVYLQKENIIDESGMPKERFSAEFPKEGPSILRIQQVVRGDSAAYFCASSPLAPAEAFFGQGTRLTVV.

This clonotype was seen only a few times. The chain combines TRBV6-1 with TRBJ2-3; D unclear. The CDR3 is 13 residues long. The germline V and J ends were trimmed by 3 bases and 1 base, with 5 bases remaining between them. The germline V gene has CDR1 MNHNS and CDR2 SASEGT. CDR3 bases: TGTGCCAGCAGTGAGGTCGGCACAGATACGCAGTATTTT. Residues: CASSEVGTDTQYF.

The chain couples TRBV4-1 to TRBJ1-1; 9 nucleotides line up with TRBD1. The CDR3 loop spans 15 amino acids. Unmatched junction bases numbered 6, after V lost 6 bases and J lost 1 base. CDR1 and CDR2 from the germline V gene are MGHRA and YSYEKL. The CDR3: CASRDTGGRNTEAFF. In DNA form, the CDR3 reads TGCGCCAGCAGAGATACAGGGGGCCGGAACACTGAAGCTTTCTTT.

This CDR3 reads CATSRENRVFGGYTF. In DNA form, the CDR3 reads TGTGCCACCAGCAGGGAAAACAGGGTTTTCGGCGGCTACACCTTC. This rearrangement joins TRBV15 to TRBJ1-2; D might be TRBD1 (6 bases). Germline CDR1 is LNHNV and CDR2 is YYDKDF (reference sequence). This CDR3 has 15 amino acids. Trimming pared 3 bases from V and 8 bases from J, leaving 19 bases between.